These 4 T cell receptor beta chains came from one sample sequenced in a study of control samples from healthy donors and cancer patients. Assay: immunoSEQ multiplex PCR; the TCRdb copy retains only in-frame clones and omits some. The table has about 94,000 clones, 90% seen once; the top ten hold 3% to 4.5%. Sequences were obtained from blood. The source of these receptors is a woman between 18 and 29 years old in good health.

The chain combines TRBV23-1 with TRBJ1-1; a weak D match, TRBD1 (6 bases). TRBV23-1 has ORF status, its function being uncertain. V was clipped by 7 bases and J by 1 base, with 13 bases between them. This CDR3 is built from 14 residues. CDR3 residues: CASTTDSQNTEAFF. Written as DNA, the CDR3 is TGCGCCAGCACCACGGACAGCCAGAACACTGAAGCTTTCTTT.

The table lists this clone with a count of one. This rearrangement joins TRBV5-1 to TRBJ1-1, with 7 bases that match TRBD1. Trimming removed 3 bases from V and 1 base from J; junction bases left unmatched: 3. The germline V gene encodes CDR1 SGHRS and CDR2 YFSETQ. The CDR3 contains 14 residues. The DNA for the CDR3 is TGCGCCAGCAGCTGGGGGACAGAGAACACTGAAGCTTTCTTT. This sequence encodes CASSWGTENTEAFF.

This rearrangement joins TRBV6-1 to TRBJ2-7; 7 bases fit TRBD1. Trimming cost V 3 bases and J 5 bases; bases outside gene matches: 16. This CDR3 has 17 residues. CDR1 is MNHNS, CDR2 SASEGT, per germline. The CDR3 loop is CASSEAEDRAIGDEQYF. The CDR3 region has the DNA TGTGCCAGCAGTGAGGCGGAAGACAGGGCGATTGGTGACGAGCAGTACTTC.

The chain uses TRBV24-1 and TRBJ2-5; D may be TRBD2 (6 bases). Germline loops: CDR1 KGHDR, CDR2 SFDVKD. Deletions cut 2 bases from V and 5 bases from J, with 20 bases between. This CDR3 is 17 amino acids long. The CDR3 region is CATSDSGKGTSLETQYF. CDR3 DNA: TGTGCCACCAGTGATTCGGGGAAAGGTACTAGCCTGGAGACCCAGTACTTC.